The clone carrying this T cell receptor beta chain was observed a single time. Antigen: not known. The data belong to a study of response to subunit inactivated influenza vaccine. Each CDR3 protein is one row after TCRdb ran MiXCR on the RT-PCR reads. The table includes 650,000 or so distinct CDR3 sequences, 13% to 15% detected once. The V segment lost 1 base and the J segment 0 bases; nucleotides outside the gene matches: 4. Looked up from germline, CDR1 is SGDLS and CDR2 is YYNGEE. The CDR3 sequence is 16 residues long. Study outcomes and limitations: That few new T cells are recruited by each seasonal influenza vaccination was the authors' suggestion.

This rearrangement joins TRBV9 to TRBJ2-1, with TRBD2 identical over 7 bases. The TCR originated in a man aged 45-60 years who received an inactivated influenza vaccine. This material consisted of PBMCs from blood, taken 14 to 15 days before vaccination. The CDR3 nucleotides are TGTGCCAGCAGCGTAAGTGGCGGGAGCTCCTACAATGAGCAGTTCTTC. This sequence encodes CASSVSGGSSYNEQFF.